This T cell receptor (beta chain) is drawn from a study of CD8+ T cells in alopecia areata. Extracted from the samples, RNA was reverse transcribed into cDNA to serve as the sequencing template. The data were produced by immunoSEQ multiplex PCR, yet TCRdb's version contains in-frame clones alone and is incomplete. Seen here are 150,000 or so clones, over 80% observed once, and the top ten hold less than 15%. V was trimmed by 6 bases and J by 2 bases, leaving 16 bases between them. This CDR3 contains 14 residues. Per germline, CDR1 SQVTM and CDR2 ANQGSEA. The chain employs TRBV29-1 and TRBJ1-2, with unresolved D. This TCR was sampled from a human donor with alopecia areata. The material sequenced was CD8+ T cells sorted from blood, taken at week 0. DNA of the CDR3: TGCAGCGTCCCCGAGGGCCTCCGGAACTATGGCTACACCTTC. It yields the protein CSVPEGLRNYGYTF.